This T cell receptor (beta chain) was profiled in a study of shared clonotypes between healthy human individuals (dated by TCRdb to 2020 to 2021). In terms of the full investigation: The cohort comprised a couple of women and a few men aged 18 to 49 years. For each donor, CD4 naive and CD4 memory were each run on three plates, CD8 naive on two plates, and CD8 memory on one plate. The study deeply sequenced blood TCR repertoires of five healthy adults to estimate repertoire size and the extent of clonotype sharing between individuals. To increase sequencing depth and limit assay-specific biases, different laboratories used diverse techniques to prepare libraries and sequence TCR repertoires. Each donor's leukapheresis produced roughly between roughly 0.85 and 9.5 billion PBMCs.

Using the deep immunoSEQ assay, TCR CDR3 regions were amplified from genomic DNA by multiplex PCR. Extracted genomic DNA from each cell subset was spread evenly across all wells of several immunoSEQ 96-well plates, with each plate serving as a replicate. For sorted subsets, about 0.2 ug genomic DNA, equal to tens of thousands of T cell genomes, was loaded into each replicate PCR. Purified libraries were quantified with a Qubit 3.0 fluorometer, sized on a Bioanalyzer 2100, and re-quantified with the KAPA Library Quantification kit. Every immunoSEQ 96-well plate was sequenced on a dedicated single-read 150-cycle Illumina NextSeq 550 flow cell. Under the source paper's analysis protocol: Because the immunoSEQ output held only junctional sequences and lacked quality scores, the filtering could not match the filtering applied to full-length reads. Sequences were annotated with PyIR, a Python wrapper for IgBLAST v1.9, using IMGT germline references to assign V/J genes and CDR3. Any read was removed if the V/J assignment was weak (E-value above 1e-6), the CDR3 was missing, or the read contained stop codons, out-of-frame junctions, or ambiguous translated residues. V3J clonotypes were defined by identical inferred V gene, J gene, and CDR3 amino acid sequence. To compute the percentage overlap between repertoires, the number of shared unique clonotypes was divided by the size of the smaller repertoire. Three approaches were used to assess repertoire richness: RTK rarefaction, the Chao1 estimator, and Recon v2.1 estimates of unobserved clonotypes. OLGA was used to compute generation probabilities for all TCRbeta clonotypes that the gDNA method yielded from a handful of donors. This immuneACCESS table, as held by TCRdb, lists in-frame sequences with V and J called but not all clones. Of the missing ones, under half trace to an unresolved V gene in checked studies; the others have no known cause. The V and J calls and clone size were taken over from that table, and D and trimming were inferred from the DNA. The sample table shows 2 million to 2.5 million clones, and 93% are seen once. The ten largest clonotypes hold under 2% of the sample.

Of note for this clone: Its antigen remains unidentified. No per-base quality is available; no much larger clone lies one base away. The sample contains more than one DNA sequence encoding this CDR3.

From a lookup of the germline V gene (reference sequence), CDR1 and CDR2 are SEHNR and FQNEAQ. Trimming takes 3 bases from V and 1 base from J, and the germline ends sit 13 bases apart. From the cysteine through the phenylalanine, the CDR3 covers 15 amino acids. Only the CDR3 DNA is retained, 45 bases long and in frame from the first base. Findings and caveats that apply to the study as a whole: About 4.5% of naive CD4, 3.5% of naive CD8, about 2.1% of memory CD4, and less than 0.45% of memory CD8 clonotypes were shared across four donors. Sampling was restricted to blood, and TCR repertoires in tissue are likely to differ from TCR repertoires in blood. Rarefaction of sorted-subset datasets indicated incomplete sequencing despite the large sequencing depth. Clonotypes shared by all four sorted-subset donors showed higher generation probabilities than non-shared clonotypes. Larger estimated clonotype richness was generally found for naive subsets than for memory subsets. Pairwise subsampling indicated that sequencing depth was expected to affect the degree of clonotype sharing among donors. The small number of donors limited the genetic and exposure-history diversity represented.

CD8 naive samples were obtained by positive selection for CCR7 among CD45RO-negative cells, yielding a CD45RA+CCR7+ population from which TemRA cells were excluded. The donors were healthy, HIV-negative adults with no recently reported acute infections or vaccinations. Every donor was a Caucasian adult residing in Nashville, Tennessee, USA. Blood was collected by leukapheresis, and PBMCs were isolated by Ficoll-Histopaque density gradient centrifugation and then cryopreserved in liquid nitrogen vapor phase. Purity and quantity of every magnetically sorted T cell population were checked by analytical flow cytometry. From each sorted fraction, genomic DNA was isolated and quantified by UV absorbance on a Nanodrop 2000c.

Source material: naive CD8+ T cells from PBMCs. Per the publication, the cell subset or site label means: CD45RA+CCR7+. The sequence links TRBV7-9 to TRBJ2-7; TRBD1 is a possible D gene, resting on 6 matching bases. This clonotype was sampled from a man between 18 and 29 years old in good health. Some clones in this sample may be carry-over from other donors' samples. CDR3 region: CASSLVGTPSYEQYF. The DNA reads TGTGCCAGCAGCTTGGTCGGGACACCTTCCTACGAGCAGTACTTC.